This note documents a single TCR beta chain sequence. Its antigen is as yet unknown. The sample is drawn from a study of T cell responses to AZD1222 COVID-19 vaccine. General study points: Nearly half of spike-specific TCRs reportedly go after variant regions that carry no mutations. Regions 160-218 and 743-854 held dominance among vaccine-associated CD4 TCRs, which spanned spike.

The data were produced by immunoSEQ multiplex PCR, yet TCRdb's version contains in-frame clones alone and is incomplete. The repertoire holds tens of thousands of clones, 88% seen once, with roughly 5.1% in the top ten. V was pared by 4 bases and J by 2 bases, with 11 bases of the junction left unmatched. CDR1 is SGDLS, CDR2 YYNGEE, per germline. This CDR3 has 16 amino acids. This specimen consisted of peripheral blood, obtained on day 0 of MenACWY control vaccination. The chain joins TRBV9 to TRBJ2-5; 7 positions agree with TRBD1. This TCR was sampled from an adult in good health. The DNA of the CDR3 is TGTGCCAGCAGCCTCCCGCTCCTGGGACAGCAAGAGACCCAGTACTTC. It is translated as CASSLPLLGQQETQYF.